The entry below gives a single T cell receptor beta chain sequence along with its context. In the PCR, 60 Vbeta and 13 Jbeta primers were used. Profiled with immunoSEQ multiplex PCR; TCRdb holds only in-frame clones, not every one. This table has 100,000 to 150,000 clones, over 65% appearing once. Germline V CDR1 and CDR2: LGHNA, YNFKEQ. J was trimmed by 2 bases and V by 2 bases; bases with no gene match: 5. The CDR3 loop spans 16 amino acids. The sample comes from a study of cytomegalovirus exposure and HLA in healthy donors. Sample: PBMCs. This clonotype was obtained from a man aged 35 to 55 in good health and CMV-seropositive. The chain joins TRBV4-2 to TRBJ2-3; TRBD2 agrees at 9 bases. The DNA of the CDR3 is TGTGCCAGCAGCCAATGGTCTAGCGGGATCACAGATACGCAGTATTTT. This sequence encodes CASSQWSSGITDTQYF.